This T cell receptor (beta chain) came from a study of immune aging and cytomegalovirus after organ transplant (dated by TCRdb to about 2021). For the wider study: Every transplant recipient was given three-drug immunosuppression consisting of prednisone, tacrolimus, and mycophenolate.

Libraries were built with single-cell sequencing. Instrument used: Illumina NovaSeq 6000. The BD Rhapsody Targeted mRNA and AbSeq Reagent Kit was used in a microwell format for cell capture and library preparation. The libraries included TCR, sample tags, AbSeq, and targeted mRNA drawn from the Human T-Cell Expression Panel together with custom TOX and TOX2 primers. Sequencing of the libraries was performed on an Illumina NovaSeq. The published analysis was carried out like this. The analysis covered about 10,000 cells in total, of which about 7,100 were CD8 T cells and 4,000 to 5,000 were CD8 T cells with an identifiable TCR CDR3. On the Seven Bridges Genomics platform, raw data were run through the BD Rhapsody Targeted Analysis Pipeline with V(D)J processing. Quality control, Sample Tag demultiplexing with Lex-BDSMK, clone identification with VDJ Explorer, and Seurat clustering were performed in SeqGeq 1.6.0. A clone was considered non-expanded if it made up <1% of CD8 T cells, and considered a clonal expansion if it made up >2.5% of the sample. TCRdb trimmed the raw reads at Q25, called clones with MiXCR and kept productive beta chains. Each CDR3 protein appears once, grouped with its most common genes and DNA. The V and J calls shown here were made by TCRdb, not taken from the authors' results. This sample holds more than 20,000 distinct CDR3 sequences; around 33% were observed only once. Clones ranked in the top ten supply 20% to 25% of the sample.

In the germline V gene, CDR1 corresponds to MRHNA and CDR2 to SNTAGT. Including cysteine and phenylalanine, the CDR3 has 15 amino acids. Only the CDR3 region is kept as DNA, spanning 45 bases read in frame from base 1. At the junction V is shortened by 4 bases and J by 7 bases, with 17 bases in between. This specimen's time point label, per the study, means: five sample-tagged time points from pre-transplant (day -1) to day 368 post-transplant, pooled. After thawing, PBMC were stimulated with a CMV IE-1 overlapping peptide library for about 12 hours, with no transport inhibitors added. After thawing, cells were rested overnight and were then stimulated in R10 medium with CD28/CD49d costimulation. The IE-1 peptide library was made up of 15-amino-acid peptides, each overlapping by 11 amino acids. Each time point was barcoded with BD Single-Cell Multiplexing Kit Sample Tags, pooled, and stained with oligo-conjugated anti-CD45RA plus sorting antibodies. A BD FACSAria III was used to sort CMV-responsive CD8+CD137+ and CD4+CD154+ T cells at 4-way purity. EDTA vacutainers were used to collect blood, which was then processed with a Ficoll gradient within 1-24 hours.

For this clonotype: It lacks a known antigen. No base-level quality is on record; no much larger clone is a single base apart.

Findings and caveats that apply to the study as a whole: TEMRA cells made up a larger share of large clones, and the seven largest clones (approximately 1,900 cells) gained aged and TEMRA cells while losing TCM cells. Since the sequencing data did not include a CD57 measurement, a conservative gene-based definition of aging was used in its place. Following viremia, aged-phenotype cells rose post-transplant in clones of any size, with the rise occurring earlier in large clones (days 200-264) than in small clones.

The sequence came from a female donor who had a heart transplant and CMV viremia. Recombination connected TRBV6-4 to TRBJ2-1, with TRBD2 tentatively as D gene (6 bases match). The sample was CMV peptide-activated CD4+ and CD8+ T cells sorted from blood, taken at five time points, pooled. The cell subset or site label, as the study defines it: sorted CD8+CD137+ and CD4+CD154+ T cells after about 12 h CMV IE-1 peptide stimulation. The bases read TGTGCCAGCAGTGGGAGGGAGGCCCGGATAAATGAGCAGTTCTTC. Its amino acids are CASSGREARINEQFF.